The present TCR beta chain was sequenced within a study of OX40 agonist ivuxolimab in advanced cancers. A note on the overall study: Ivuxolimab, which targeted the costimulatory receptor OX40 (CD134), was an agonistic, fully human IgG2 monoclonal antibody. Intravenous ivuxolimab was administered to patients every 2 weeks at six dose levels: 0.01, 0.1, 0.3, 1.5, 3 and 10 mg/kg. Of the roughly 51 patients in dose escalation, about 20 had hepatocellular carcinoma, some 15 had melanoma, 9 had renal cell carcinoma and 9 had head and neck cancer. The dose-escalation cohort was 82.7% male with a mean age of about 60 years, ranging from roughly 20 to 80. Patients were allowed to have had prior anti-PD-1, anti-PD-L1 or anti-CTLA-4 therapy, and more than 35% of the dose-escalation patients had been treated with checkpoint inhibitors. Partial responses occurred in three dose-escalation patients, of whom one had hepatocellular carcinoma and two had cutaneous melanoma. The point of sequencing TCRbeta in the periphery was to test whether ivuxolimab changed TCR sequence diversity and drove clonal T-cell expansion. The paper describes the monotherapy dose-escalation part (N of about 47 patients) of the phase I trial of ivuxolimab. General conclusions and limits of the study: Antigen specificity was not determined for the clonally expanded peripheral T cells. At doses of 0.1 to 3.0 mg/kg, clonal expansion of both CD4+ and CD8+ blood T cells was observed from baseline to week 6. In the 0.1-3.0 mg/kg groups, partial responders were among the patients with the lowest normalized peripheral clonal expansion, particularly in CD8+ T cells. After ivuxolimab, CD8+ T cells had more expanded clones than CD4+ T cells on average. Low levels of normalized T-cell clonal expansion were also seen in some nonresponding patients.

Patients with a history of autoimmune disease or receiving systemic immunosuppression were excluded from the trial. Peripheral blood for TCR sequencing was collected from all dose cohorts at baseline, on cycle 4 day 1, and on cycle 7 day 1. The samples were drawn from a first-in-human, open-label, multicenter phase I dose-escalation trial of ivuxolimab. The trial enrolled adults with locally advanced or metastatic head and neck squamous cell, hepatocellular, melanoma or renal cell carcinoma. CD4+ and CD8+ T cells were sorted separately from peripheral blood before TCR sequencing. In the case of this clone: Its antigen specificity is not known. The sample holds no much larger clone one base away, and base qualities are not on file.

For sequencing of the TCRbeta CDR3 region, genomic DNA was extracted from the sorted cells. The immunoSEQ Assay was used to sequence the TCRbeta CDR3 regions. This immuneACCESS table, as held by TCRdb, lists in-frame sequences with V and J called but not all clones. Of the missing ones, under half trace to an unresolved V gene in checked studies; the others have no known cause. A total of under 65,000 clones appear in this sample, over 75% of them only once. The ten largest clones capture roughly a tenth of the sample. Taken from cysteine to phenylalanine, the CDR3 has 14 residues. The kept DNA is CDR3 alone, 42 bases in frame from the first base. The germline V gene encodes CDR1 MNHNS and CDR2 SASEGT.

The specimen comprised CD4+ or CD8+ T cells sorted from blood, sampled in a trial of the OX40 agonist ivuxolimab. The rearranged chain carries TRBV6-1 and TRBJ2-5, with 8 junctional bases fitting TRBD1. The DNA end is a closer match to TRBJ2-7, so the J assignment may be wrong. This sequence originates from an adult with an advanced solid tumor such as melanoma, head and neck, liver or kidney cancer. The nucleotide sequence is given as TGTGCCAGCAGTCCTTGGACAGGGCCGTACGAGCAGTACTTC. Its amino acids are CASSPWTGPYEQYF.